A selection of T cell receptor beta chains follows, all from one sample in a study of T-cell reconstitution after alpha-beta-depleted transplantation in children. TCRdb re-called the PCR reads through MiXCR, storing one row per CDR3 protein. The table has about 540,000 distinct CDR3 sequences, approximately 20% seen once; the top ten hold approximately 3%. The sequences come from PBMCs from the stem cell graft donor, collected from the stem cell graft. The receptors derive from a human donor who donated a stem cell graft to a child with acute lymphoblastic leukemia. Each CDR3 is given with its conserved first and last residue. The order of the fields is CDR3 DNA, CDR3 protein, clone size, J gene, V gene, D gene. D genes are given only for firm matches. Clone size is stated in some rows and not others, as once, few, many or a class when expanded.

CDR3nt: TGTGCCAGTACCGGAGGACAGGGGCTTCCCTACAATGAGCAGTTCTTC
CDR3aa: CASTGGQGLPYNEQFF
abundance: few
j_gene: TRBJ2-1
v_gene: TRBV19
d_gene: TRBD1

CDR3nt: TGCAGCGCAGGGACAGGCTATCAGCCCCAGCATTTT
CDR3aa: CSAGTGYQPQHF
abundance: few
j_gene: TRBJ1-5
v_gene: TRBV29-1
d_gene: TRBD1

CDR3nt: TGTGCCAGCAGCGTGGGCTTAGCGGGAGCGGTGGTTGAGCAGTTCTTC
CDR3aa: CASSVGLAGAVVEQFF
abundance: few
j_gene: TRBJ2-1
v_gene: TRBV9
d_gene: TRBD2

CDR3nt: TGCGCCAGCAGCCCCGGGACCAGCTTCAATGAGCAGTTCTTC
CDR3aa: CASSPGTSFNEQFF
abundance: few
j_gene: TRBJ2-1
v_gene: TRBV5-1
d_gene: -

CDR3nt: TGTGCCAGCAGACAACTGGGGGGGCACGTCACAGATACGCAGTATTTT
CDR3aa: CASRQLGGHVTDTQYF
abundance: -
j_gene: TRBJ2-3
v_gene: TRBV11-2
d_gene: -

CDR3nt: TGTGCCAGCAGCTTACCCAGGGCTAGCGGGAGAGATTACAATGAGCAGTTCTTC
CDR3aa: CASSLPRASGRDYNEQFF
abundance: few
j_gene: TRBJ2-1
v_gene: TRBV11-1
d_gene: TRBD2

CDR3nt: TGCAGCTCCTACCAGTCCGGGGAGCTGTTTTTT
CDR3aa: CSSYQSGELFF
abundance: -
j_gene: TRBJ2-2
v_gene: TRBV29-1
d_gene: -

CDR3nt: TGTGCCAGCAGCCCTGACTCCGCTGAGCAGTTCTTC
CDR3aa: CASSPDSAEQFF
abundance: -
j_gene: TRBJ2-1
v_gene: TRBV6-5
d_gene: -

CDR3nt: TGCGCCAGCAGCTTGTCATTCTACGAGCAGTACTTC
CDR3aa: CASSLSFYEQYF
abundance: -
j_gene: TRBJ2-7
v_gene: TRBV5-1
d_gene: -

CDR3nt: TGTGCCAGCAGTTTGTTGCGGGAGGGTGAGCAGTTCTTC
CDR3aa: CASSLLREGEQFF
abundance: few
j_gene: TRBJ2-1
v_gene: TRBV12-3/TRBV12-4
d_gene: TRBD2

CDR3nt: TGCAGTGCTCCCGGCACCACTGAAGCTTTCTTT
CDR3aa: CSAPGTTEAFF
abundance: few
j_gene: TRBJ1-1
v_gene: TRBV20-1
d_gene: -

CDR3nt: TGTGCCAGCAGTTTGTCGGCCGCCTATGGCTACACCTTC
CDR3aa: CASSLSAAYGYTF
abundance: -
j_gene: TRBJ1-2
v_gene: TRBV27
d_gene: -

CDR3nt: TGTGCCAGCAGCTTAGCCGGGCCTTGGGGCTCCTACGAGCAGTACTTC
CDR3aa: CASSLAGPWGSYEQYF
abundance: -
j_gene: TRBJ2-7
v_gene: TRBV11-1
d_gene: -

CDR3nt: TGCAGCGTTGGGAGGGGCATCGGCCCGTGGGACGAGCAGTACTTC
CDR3aa: CSVGRGIGPWDEQYF
abundance: few
j_gene: TRBJ2-7
v_gene: TRBV29-1
d_gene: -

CDR3nt: TGTGCCAGCAGCTTTCCTATCGCAGGGGGTGGCACTGAAGCTTTCTTT
CDR3aa: CASSFPIAGGGTEAFF
abundance: -
j_gene: TRBJ1-1
v_gene: TRBV7-6
d_gene: TRBD1

CDR3nt: TGTGCCAGCAGCTTGGTGGGACTAGCAAGTCAAGAGACCCAGTACTTC
CDR3aa: CASSLVGLASQETQYF
abundance: -
j_gene: TRBJ2-5
v_gene: TRBV5-5
d_gene: TRBD2

CDR3nt: TGTGCCAGCAGTTCATACCAGCGGGACTACGAGCAGTACTTC
CDR3aa: CASSSYQRDYEQYF
abundance: few
j_gene: TRBJ2-7
v_gene: TRBV7-2
d_gene: TRBD2

CDR3nt: TGTGCCAGCAGTTTATCCAGGGCTAACTATGGCTACACCTTC
CDR3aa: CASSLSRANYGYTF
abundance: many
j_gene: TRBJ1-2
v_gene: TRBV12-3/TRBV12-4
d_gene: -

CDR3nt: TGTGCCAGCTCACCCGGACAGGGTTTCTACGAGCAGTACTTC
CDR3aa: CASSPGQGFYEQYF
abundance: few
j_gene: TRBJ2-7
v_gene: TRBV18
d_gene: TRBD1

CDR3nt: TGTGCCAGCAGTTCTAGACTAGCGGGAGGGCCCCGCACAGATACGCAGTATTTT
CDR3aa: CASSSRLAGGPRTDTQYF
abundance: -
j_gene: TRBJ2-3
v_gene: TRBV2
d_gene: TRBD2

CDR3nt: TGTGCCAGCAGTCAACGGACAGATTCGAGCTCCTATAATTCACCCCTCCACTTT
CDR3aa: CASSQRTDSSSYNSPLHF
abundance: -
j_gene: TRBJ1-6
v_gene: TRBV6-1
d_gene: -

CDR3nt: TGTGCCAGCAGTCATCGCGGAACACCGGAAGGAGAGACCCAGTACTTC
CDR3aa: CASSHRGTPEGETQYF
abundance: many
j_gene: TRBJ2-5
v_gene: TRBV7-7
d_gene: -

CDR3nt: TGTGCCAGCAGTGAGTTTACAGGGCAAAACACTGAAGCTTTCTTT
CDR3aa: CASSEFTGQNTEAFF
abundance: few
j_gene: TRBJ1-1
v_gene: TRBV2
d_gene: -

CDR3nt: TGTGCCAGCAGCTCTTCACTAGCGGGATATGAGCAGTTCTTC
CDR3aa: CASSSSLAGYEQFF
abundance: -
j_gene: TRBJ2-1
v_gene: TRBV7-9
d_gene: TRBD2

CDR3nt: TGCGCCAGCAGTGAGGAGGCAGGCCTAGACAATGAAAAACTGTTTTTT
CDR3aa: CASSEEAGLDNEKLFF
abundance: -
j_gene: TRBJ1-4
v_gene: TRBV10-2
d_gene: -

CDR3nt: TGTGCCAGCAGCCAAGTGGAGGTCTTTAATGAAAAACTGTTTTTT
CDR3aa: CASSQVEVFNEKLFF
abundance: -
j_gene: TRBJ1-4
v_gene: TRBV3-1
d_gene: -

CDR3nt: TGTGCCAGCAGCGTAGTGGGCAGCTCCTACGAGCAGTACTTC
CDR3aa: CASSVVGSSYEQYF
abundance: many
j_gene: TRBJ2-7
v_gene: TRBV9
d_gene: -

CDR3nt: TGCGCCAGCAGCTTGGACTTTTCGGGCCTGTCAGATACGCAGTATTTT
CDR3aa: CASSLDFSGLSDTQYF
abundance: few
j_gene: TRBJ2-3
v_gene: TRBV5-1
d_gene: -

CDR3nt: TGCGCCAGCAGCCCCCCCTCGGGGGCAGAGCGCACCGGGGAGCTGTTTTTT
CDR3aa: CASSPPSGAERTGELFF
abundance: -
j_gene: TRBJ2-2
v_gene: TRBV5-1
d_gene: -

CDR3nt: TGTGCCAGCAGTCCAACAGGGATCGAGCAGTACTTC
CDR3aa: CASSPTGIEQYF
abundance: many
j_gene: TRBJ2-7
v_gene: TRBV12-3/TRBV12-4
d_gene: -

CDR3nt: TGTGCCAGCAGCCCTTGGACAGGGGCGAGCGAAAAACTGTTTTTT
CDR3aa: CASSPWTGASEKLFF
abundance: few
j_gene: TRBJ1-4
v_gene: TRBV3-1
d_gene: TRBD1

CDR3nt: TGCAGCGTTGAGGCGTGGGGACTAGCGGTTCAAGAGACCCAGTACTTC
CDR3aa: CSVEAWGLAVQETQYF
abundance: few
j_gene: TRBJ2-5
v_gene: TRBV29-1
d_gene: TRBD2

CDR3nt: TGCGCCAGCAGCCAACTCCAGCTGGGGGCCAGCGGGGAGCTGTTTTTT
CDR3aa: CASSQLQLGASGELFF
abundance: once
j_gene: TRBJ2-2
v_gene: TRBV4-1
d_gene: -

CDR3nt: TGTGCCATCAGTGAGGCCCGGGAAAGCCCCTACAATGAGCAGTTCTTC
CDR3aa: CAISEARESPYNEQFF
abundance: few
j_gene: TRBJ2-1
v_gene: TRBV10-3
d_gene: -

CDR3nt: TGTGCCAGCAGGCCCCTTTTTTATCAGCCCCAGCATTTT
CDR3aa: CASRPLFYQPQHF
abundance: -
j_gene: TRBJ1-5
v_gene: TRBV6-1
d_gene: -

CDR3nt: TGTGCCAGCAGTGGGCCGGGACATTCGAACACTGAAGCTTTCTTT
CDR3aa: CASSGPGHSNTEAFF
abundance: few
j_gene: TRBJ1-1
v_gene: TRBV25-1
d_gene: -

CDR3nt: TGCGCCAGCAGCTTGCCTACGAACACTGAAGCTTTCTTT
CDR3aa: CASSLPTNTEAFF
abundance: -
j_gene: TRBJ1-1
v_gene: TRBV5-1
d_gene: -

CDR3nt: TGTGCCAGCAGTTACTCGGACAGTGAAGCTTTCTTT
CDR3aa: CASSYSDSEAFF
abundance: few
j_gene: TRBJ1-1
v_gene: TRBV6-5
d_gene: -

CDR3nt: TGCGCCAGCAGCTTGGAGGGGGGCGGGATGGAAGCTTTCTTT
CDR3aa: CASSLEGGGMEAFF
abundance: few
j_gene: TRBJ1-1
v_gene: TRBV5-1
d_gene: -

CDR3nt: TGCAGTGCTAGGGGACTAGCGGGAGGATTTCTCTCCTACGAGCAGTACTTC
CDR3aa: CSARGLAGGFLSYEQYF
abundance: -
j_gene: TRBJ2-7
v_gene: TRBV20-1
d_gene: TRBD2

CDR3nt: TGTGCCACCAGTGATCCCGGGACAGGCACCGATACGCAGTATTTT
CDR3aa: CATSDPGTGTDTQYF
abundance: few
j_gene: TRBJ2-3
v_gene: TRBV24-1
d_gene: TRBD1

CDR3nt: TGCAGCGTCGTCTGGGACGCATCCTACGAGCAGTACTTC
CDR3aa: CSVVWDASYEQYF
abundance: few
j_gene: TRBJ2-7
v_gene: TRBV29-1
d_gene: -

CDR3nt: TGTGCCAGCAGCTCCTACGGTTACTCCTACGAGCAGTACTTC
CDR3aa: CASSSYGYSYEQYF
abundance: many
j_gene: TRBJ2-7
v_gene: TRBV7-9
d_gene: -

CDR3nt: TGCAGCGTCCCCCGGGGAGCCGGGGAGCTGTTTTTT
CDR3aa: CSVPRGAGELFF
abundance: few
j_gene: TRBJ2-2
v_gene: TRBV29-1
d_gene: -

CDR3nt: TGTGCCAGCAGCTTGATGGGGACAGGGGCCCACGAGCAGTACTTC
CDR3aa: CASSLMGTGAHEQYF
abundance: -
j_gene: TRBJ2-7
v_gene: TRBV5-6
d_gene: TRBD1

CDR3nt: TGTGCCAGCAGTTTACGGCGTCAGGGGGCCGCTTTCTTT
CDR3aa: CASSLRRQGAAFF
abundance: -
j_gene: TRBJ1-1
v_gene: TRBV12-3/TRBV12-4
d_gene: TRBD1

CDR3nt: TGTGCCAGCAGTTTAGAACAGGGTTCTGATGGCTACACCTTC
CDR3aa: CASSLEQGSDGYTF
abundance: few
j_gene: TRBJ1-2
v_gene: TRBV27
d_gene: -

CDR3nt: TGCGCCAGCAGCTTGGATGAGTCCCGAAGCACTGAAGCTTTCTTT
CDR3aa: CASSLDESRSTEAFF
abundance: -
j_gene: TRBJ1-1
v_gene: TRBV5-1
d_gene: -

CDR3nt: TGCGCCAGCAGCACCCCCGGGGGATCAGAGCGTGGCTACACCTTC
CDR3aa: CASSTPGGSERGYTF
abundance: -
j_gene: TRBJ1-2
v_gene: TRBV4-1
d_gene: -

CDR3nt: TGTGCCAGCAGCCACGGACTAGCGGGAGGTCAGAACATTCAGTACTTC
CDR3aa: CASSHGLAGGQNIQYF
abundance: -
j_gene: TRBJ2-4
v_gene: TRBV7-2
d_gene: TRBD2

CDR3nt: TGCGCCAGCAGCCAAGATCAGGGGGCTAACTATGGCTACACCTTC
CDR3aa: CASSQDQGANYGYTF
abundance: few
j_gene: TRBJ1-2
v_gene: TRBV4-1
d_gene: TRBD1

CDR3nt: TGCAGCGTCACGGACAGCTCAGCTTTCTTT
CDR3aa: CSVTDSSAFF
abundance: -
j_gene: TRBJ1-1
v_gene: TRBV29-1
d_gene: -

CDR3nt: TGTGCCTGGAGCCGTTACGAGCAGTACTTC
CDR3aa: CAWSRYEQYF
abundance: -
j_gene: TRBJ2-7
v_gene: TRBV30
d_gene: -

CDR3nt: TGCAGTGCTAGAGATACCCACCGGATGGCTGGCGCCTTC
CDR3aa: CSARDTHRMAGAF
abundance: -
j_gene: TRBJ1-2
v_gene: TRBV20-1
d_gene: -

CDR3nt: TGTGCCAGCAGTTTAGGCTCTACGGCGTCCTACGAGCAGTACTTC
CDR3aa: CASSLGSTASYEQYF
abundance: -
j_gene: TRBJ2-7
v_gene: TRBV12-3/TRBV12-4
d_gene: -

CDR3nt: TGTGCCAGCATTCCCTGGGGGAACACTGAAGCTTTCTTT
CDR3aa: CASIPWGNTEAFF
abundance: -
j_gene: TRBJ1-1
v_gene: TRBV27
d_gene: -

CDR3nt: TGTGCCAGCAGTTACGGGGCTATCAATGAGCAGTTCTTC
CDR3aa: CASSYGAINEQFF
abundance: few
j_gene: TRBJ2-1
v_gene: TRBV6-2/TRBV6-3
d_gene: -

CDR3nt: TGCGCCAGCAGCTTTGGGACTAGCGGTCAAGAGACCCAGTACTTC
CDR3aa: CASSFGTSGQETQYF
abundance: few
j_gene: TRBJ2-5
v_gene: TRBV5-1
d_gene: TRBD2

CDR3nt: TGTGCCAGCAGCCCCCGGAGGACTAGCGGGCGATCCTACGAGCAGTACTTC
CDR3aa: CASSPRRTSGRSYEQYF
abundance: -
j_gene: TRBJ2-7
v_gene: TRBV7-9
d_gene: TRBD2

CDR3nt: TGTGCCAGCAGCGACAGAAGGGGGCGAGAGCAGTACTTC
CDR3aa: CASSDRRGREQYF
abundance: many
j_gene: TRBJ2-7
v_gene: TRBV11-2
d_gene: TRBD1